Listed below are T cell receptor beta chains from one sample, sequenced in a study of blood T cell repertoires in COVID-19. Data came from immunoSEQ multiplex PCR; TCRdb stores just in-frame clones and leaves some out. The profile shows tens of thousands of clones, about 79% of them singletons. Sample: peripheral blood. The receptor set was obtained from a woman aged 50 to 60 with acute or convalescent COVID-19. CDR3s include the opening cysteine and the closing phenylalanine or tryptophan. The D gene is left open where the match is weak. Where a row states a size, it is once, few, many or the class of an expanded clone; other rows omit it.

cdr3_nt cdr3_aa j_call clone_size d_call cdr3_length v_call
TGTGCCAGCAGCTTGTCAAGCGGGAACGAGCAGTACTTC CASSLSSGNEQYF TRBJ2-7 . TRBD2 13 TRBV5-6
TGTGCCAGCAGCCAAGGTCAGGCTAACTATGGCTACACCTTC CASSQGQANYGYTF TRBJ1-2 . . 14 TRBV3-1/TRBV3-2
TGTGCCAGCAGCCTAAAGGCAGGGGATATCTATGGCTACACCTTC CASSLKAGDIYGYTF TRBJ1-2 . . 15 TRBV13
TGTGCCAGCAGCCGCTGGGGGGGCGATTATAGCAATCAGCCCCAGCATTTT CASSRWGGDYSNQPQHF TRBJ1-5 . . 17 TRBV7-4
TGTGCCAGCAGTTTGCAACAGGCGAGCTCCTACGAGCAGTACTTC CASSLQQASSYEQYF TRBJ2-7 . . 15 TRBV27
TGTGCCAGCAGCCAATCCCTCTCCTACGAGCAGTACTTC CASSQSLSYEQYF TRBJ2-7 . . 13 TRBV6-2/TRBV6-3
TGTGCCAGTAGTACCGTCTTAGAAAGCACAGATACGCAGTATTTT CASSTVLESTDTQYF TRBJ2-3 . . 15 TRBV19
TGTGCCTGGAGTGTAGCGGGGGGGCGAGAGCAGTTCTTC CAWSVAGGREQFF TRBJ2-1 . TRBD2 13 TRBV30
TGTGCCAGCAGTCCGTGGACAGGGTACTCGAACACTGAAGCTTTCTTT CASSPWTGYSNTEAFF TRBJ1-1 . TRBD1 16 TRBV27
TGTGCCAGCAGCCCCGATACGGATTCACCCCTCCACTTT CASSPDTDSPLHF TRBJ1-6 . . 13 TRBV3-1/TRBV3-2
TGTGCCAGCAGTTACTCGAGTTGGAACACTGAAGCTTTCTTT CASSYSSWNTEAFF TRBJ1-1 . . 14 TRBV6-2/TRBV6-3
TGTGCCTGGAGTAAGACTAGCGGGAGCTTCTCCTACAATGAGCAGTTCTTC CAWSKTSGSFSYNEQFF TRBJ2-1 . TRBD2 17 TRBV30
TGTGCCAGCAGATCCGGGGGGATCTATGGCTACACCTTC CASRSGGIYGYTF TRBJ1-2 . . 13 TRBV28
TGTGCCAGCAGCCGACAGGGGGCGAATCAGCCCCAGCATTTT CASSRQGANQPQHF TRBJ1-5 . TRBD1 14 TRBV4-2
TGTGCCAGCCAGCCTCCCGAAGGGGGAGTATACGGCTACACCTTC CASQPPEGGVYGYTF TRBJ1-2 . . 15 TRBV19
TGTGCCAGCTCGCTACAGGGCGGCCCTTTGGACGAGCAGTACTTC CASSLQGGPLDEQYF TRBJ2-7 . . 15 TRBV18
TGTGCCAGCAGCCAACATGCTAGTTCTAACTATGGCTACACCTTC CASSQHASSNYGYTF TRBJ1-2 . . 15 TRBV3-1/TRBV3-2
TGTGCCAGCTCACCAGGACAGGGGATGGGCACTGAAGCTTTCTTT CASSPGQGMGTEAFF TRBJ1-1 . TRBD1 15 TRBV18
TGTGCCAGCAGCTTAGAAATCGGCGGTGGCAGGGTAAAGAGTCAGCCCCAGCATTTT CASSLEIGGGRVKSQPQHF TRBJ1-5 . . 19 TRBV7-8
TGTGCCAGTAGCCCAAGCCCGCGGGGGATAGATGGCTACACCTTC CASSPSPRGIDGYTF TRBJ1-2 once . 15 TRBV19
TGTGCCAGCATAGGGACAGGAAACACCGGGGAGCTGTTTTTT CASIGTGNTGELFF TRBJ2-2 . TRBD1 14 TRBV2
TGTGCCAGTAAGGACCGGGGGGGCAGCCTTGACGTTCAGTACTTC CASKDRGGSLDVQYF TRBJ2-4 . TRBD2 15 TRBV19
TGTGCCAGCTCACCTGAGGGGCGGGAGTATGGCTACACCTTC CASSPEGREYGYTF TRBJ1-2 . . 14 TRBV18